This is a list of T cell receptor beta chains from one sample in a study of T-cell memory formation after mild COVID-19. TCRdb processed the 5' RACE reads anew with MiXCR; each CDR3 protein has one entry. The sample lists some 310,000 distinct CDR3 sequences; 20% to 25% were seen once. The sample consisted of PBMCs or a T cell subset sorted from them (not recorded which). These receptors came from a man between 18 and 35 years old who had mild COVID-19 (a few samples of this study predate the infection). Cell type and time point are not known. Each CDR3 is given with its conserved first and last residue.

V,J,CDR3
TRBV5-1,TRBJ1-6,CASSSRVQDGTLHF
TRBV5-1,TRBJ1-4,CASSLAASGGINEKLFF
TRBV7-2,TRBJ1-2,CASSPISRVYTF
TRBV12-3/TRBV12-4,TRBJ1-3,CASSPTGQGALGNTIYF
TRBV28,TRBJ1-2,CASEGTGETF
TRBV29-1,TRBJ2-1,CSVEAGITYNEQFF
TRBV5-1,TRBJ2-3,CASSRMLTGITDTQYF
TRBV5-1,TRBJ1-3,CASSLSAGYSGNTIYF
TRBV5-1,TRBJ1-1,CASSPSRQGFTEAFF
TRBV27,TRBJ2-1,CASSLKGRPFF
TRBV29-1,TRBJ1-5,CSVRGSWDQPQHF
TRBV24-1,TRBJ1-5,CATSDRTGMSNQPQHF
TRBV5-1,TRBJ1-2,CASSLPDRNYGYTF
TRBV29-1,TRBJ1-1,CSVRGYTEAFF
TRBV10-3,TRBJ1-5,CAISESGGNRPQHF
TRBV7-9,TRBJ2-5,CASSFYASQETQYF
TRBV5-1,TRBJ1-1,CASSLKLDSKAFF
TRBV5-1,TRBJ2-1,CASSHPSPAYNEQFF
TRBV12-3/TRBV12-4,TRBJ2-3,CASSLLRRDTQYF
TRBV6-2/TRBV6-3,TRBJ1-2,CASSWARGYTF
TRBV18,TRBJ2-5,CASSPRQRGGTQYF
TRBV5-6,TRBJ1-2,CASSLDSPYGYTF
TRBV12-3/TRBV12-4,TRBJ1-5,CASSKGAGQPQHF
TRBV2,TRBJ1-2,CASSEQEYGYTF
TRBV5-1,TRBJ2-7,CASSLELAGIYEQYF
TRBV7-3,TRBJ2-5,CASSLTTEETQYF
TRBV5-1,TRBJ2-2,CASSLIGDTGELFF
TRBV5-1,TRBJ1-2,CASSLEVGVSTSHPEYGYTF
TRBV7-2,TRBJ1-6,CASSLDEGGYSPLHF
TRBV10-3,TRBJ2-1,CAISGTRSNEQFF
TRBV7-2,TRBJ1-1,CASCPSILTRAFF